What follows describes a single T cell receptor beta chain. The antigen remains unidentified. The sample is drawn from a study of CD8 T cells in Susac syndrome. Study observations and caveats: The study acknowledged a relatively small number of individuals in its TCR sequencing and HLA analysis.

There are 15 residues in the CDR3. The J segment lost 3 bases and the V segment lost 1 base, leaving 5 bases of the junction unmatched. Germline V lookup: CDR1 SEHNR, CDR2 FQNEAQ (reference sequence). When the RNA was reverse transcribed, random hexamers were used with an input of roughly 0.45 to 1 ug. The immunoSEQ assay covered 54 Vbeta and 13 Jbeta segments for CDR3. TCRdb re-called the immunoSEQ multiplex PCR reads through MiXCR, storing one row per CDR3 protein. The sample includes about 430,000 distinct CDR3 sequences, more than 80% of them seen just once. V is TRBV7-9 and J is TRBJ2-7; 8 bases line up with TRBD1. The sample was CD8+ T cells from PBMCs. The receptor was isolated from a human donor with multiple sclerosis. The CDR3 sequence is CASSLDDGQGYEQYF. CDR3 DNA sequence: TGTGCCAGCAGCTTAGATGACGGACAGGGCTACGAGCAGTACTTC.